Below, 7 T cell receptor beta chains from the same sample are listed, as sequenced in a study of response to subunit inactivated influenza vaccine. TCRdb ran MiXCR on the RT-PCR reads and lists one entry per CDR3 protein. This table holds some 600,000 distinct CDR3 sequences, 14% found once. Sequencing was performed on PBMCs from blood, taken less than 15 days before vaccination. Receptors originate from a man in his forties or fifties who received an inactivated influenza vaccine.

The rearrangement uses TRBV6-1 and TRBJ2-7; perhaps TRBD2 as D (5 bases). Trimming took off 8 bases at V and 0 bases at J, with 8 bases between the two ends. Germline CDR1 and CDR2: MNHNS and SASEGT. CDR3 length equals 12 residues. This chain's CDR3 is CASGEFSYEQYF. Here the CDR3 DNA reads TGTGCCAGCGGGGAGTTCTCCTACGAGCAGTACTTC.

The chain recombines TRBV11-2 with TRBJ1-1; 10 bases align to TRBD1. CDR3 length: 15 residues. Germline lookup yields CDR1 SGHAT and CDR2 FQNNGV. V was clipped by 7 bases and J by 3 bases; unmatched bases: 8. The CDR3, as DNA: TGTGCCAGCACCAGGACCGGGACAGGGGACACTGAAGCTTTCTTT. Protein product: CASTRTGTGDTEAFF.

CDR3 sequence (DNA): TGTGCCACCAGTGATTCGGGGACAACCCTCATCTACAATGAGCAGTTCTTC. Amino acid sequence: CATSDSGTTLIYNEQFF. The chain recombines TRBV24-1 with TRBJ2-1; TRBD1 might be the D (6 bases). Trimming removed 2 bases at V and 3 bases at J, with 16 bases between. The CDR3 is 17 amino acids. The germline V gene encodes CDR1 KGHDR and CDR2 SFDVKD.

This clonotype was observed a handful of times. This chain joins TRBV6-1 and TRBJ1-1, with TRBD1 as a possible D gene (6 bases). V was cut by 6 bases and J by 1 base, with 18 bases left in between. Germline V lookup: CDR1 MNHNS, CDR2 SASEGT. CDR3 size: 16 residues. CDR3 nucleotide sequence: TGTGCCAGCAGGGACTTATCAGGGGCCCGGAACACTGAAGCTTTCTTT. Encoded protein: CASRDLSGARNTEAFF.

This clonotype was observed a handful of times. This sequence joins TRBV28 and TRBJ1-2; weak D call: TRBD1 (6 bases). The CDR3 sequence is 16 residues long. Trimming took off 6 bases at V and 2 bases at J, with 19 bases between the two ends. In germline, CDR1 is MDHEN, CDR2 SYDVKM. CDR3 in DNA: TGTGCCAGCAGGCAAATACCTAGTACAGGGAACTATGGCTACACCTTC. Translation: CASRQIPSTGNYGYTF.

The chain joins TRBV29-1 to TRBJ1-4; TRBD1 matches at 7 bases. CDR1 is SQVTM and CDR2 is ANQGSEA in the germline V gene. The CDR3 runs to 12 residues. The V and J ends lost 7 bases and 5 bases, in that order; junction bases with no gene match: 4. The CDR3, as DNA: TGCAGCGGGGGGACAGCAAATGAAAAACTGTTTTTT. Protein product: CSGGTANEKLFF.

Only a few counts were recorded for this clonotype. This rearrangement joins TRBV2 to TRBJ2-7; TRBD1 matches 10 bases. CDR3 size: 14 residues. J gave up 2 bases and V 5 bases, and 3 bases lay outside the gene matches. CDR1 and CDR2 (germline): SNHLY, FYNNEI. CDR3 amino acids: CASSTDRGPYEQYF. The DNA of the CDR3 is TGTGCCAGCAGTACCGACAGGGGGCCCTACGAGCAGTACTTC.